Below are 20 T cell receptor beta chains sequenced from a single sample in a study of T cell responses to AZD1222 COVID-19 vaccine. Profiled with immunoSEQ multiplex PCR; TCRdb holds only in-frame clones, not every one. Of 120,000 to 150,000 clones in the sample, 70% to 90% were seen once. This specimen consisted of peripheral blood, obtained on day 0 of AZD1222 vaccination. The receptors stem from an adult in good health.

This clone was detected only a few times. The V gene is TRBV6-4, the J gene TRBJ1-1; possible D gene TRBD1, 6 bases. This CDR3 is 14 amino acids long. The V gene's germline CDR1 is MRHNA and CDR2 SNTAGT. V was trimmed by 5 bases and J by 6 bases, leaving 16 bases between them. DNA for the CDR3: TGTGCCAGCAGTCTCTCCGAGGGGGGGTCTGAAGCTTTCTTT. Amino acids: CASSLSEGGSEAFF.

The chain couples TRBV6-1 to TRBJ1-2; D is perhaps TRBD1 (5 bases). Germline V CDR1 and CDR2: MNHNS, SASEGT. The CDR3 covers 13 residues. V lost 3 bases to trimming and J lost 8 bases, with 13 bases between them. The CDR3 here is CASSERRGKGYTF. In nucleotides, the CDR3 is TGTGCCAGCAGTGAGCGCCGGGGGAAGGGCTACACCTTC.

V is TRBV4-1 and J is TRBJ2-5; 11 bases are a match to TRBD1. With V trimmed by 3 bases and J by 4 bases, 7 bases remained unmatched. The CDR3 is 16 residues long. Germline lookup yields CDR1 MGHRA and CDR2 YSYEKL. DNA of the CDR3: TGCGCCAGCAGCCATGCCCCCGGACAGGGGGCAGAGACCCAGTACTTC. It translates to CASSHAPGQGAETQYF.

The gene calls are TRBV10-3 and TRBJ2-3; 9 nucleotides match TRBD1. V gave up 6 bases and J gave up 3 bases; unmatched junction bases: 4. Germline CDR1 ENHRY, CDR2 SYGVKD. CDR3 length: 14 residues. The CDR3 reads CAIRPGQGTDTQYF. CDR3 coding DNA: TGTGCCATCAGACCGGGACAGGGTACAGATACGCAGTATTTT.

The V call is TRBV28, the J call TRBJ2-7; no definite D call. V lost 7 bases, J lost 3 bases, and 10 bases lay in between. The length of the CDR3 is 12 residues. Germline V CDR1 and CDR2: MDHEN, SYDVKM. For the CDR3, the DNA is TGTGCCAGCATAGGTCCTTACTACGAGCAGTACTTC. Translating gives CASIGPYYEQYF.

The chain has TRBV30 and TRBJ1-3; D gene uncertain. The CDR3 covers 15 residues. CDR1 GTSNPN and CDR2 SVGIG come from the germline V gene (reference sequence). V was trimmed by 1 base and J by 0 bases, leaving 10 bases between them. The CDR3 sequence is CAWSAAIYSGNTIYF. The CDR3 DNA is TGTGCCTGGAGTGCCGCCATCTACTCTGGAAACACCATATATTTT.

The J gene is TRBJ1-2, the V gene TRBV28, with D tentatively TRBD1 (6 bases). The V gene's germline CDR1 is MDHEN and CDR2 SYDVKM. V dropped 6 bases and J dropped 4 bases, with 12 bases sitting between them. The CDR3 has 13 residues. The CDR3 spells CASSGGGAYGYTF. In DNA form, the CDR3 reads TGTGCCAGCAGCGGTGGGGGCGCCTATGGCTACACCTTC.

V gene TRBV18 combines with J gene TRBJ2-1; tentative D call: TRBD2 (6 bases). This CDR3 contains 16 residues. Trimming left V 2 bases short and J 2 bases short, with 13 bases between. Per germline, CDR1 KGHSH and CDR2 LQKENI. The CDR3 spells CASSPKLSGTYNEQFF. For the CDR3, the DNA is TGTGCCAGCTCACCAAAACTTAGCGGAACCTACAATGAGCAGTTCTTC.

This chain connects TRBV24-1 to TRBJ2-1; D gene unclear. Germline CDR1 KGHDR, CDR2 SFDVKD. This CDR3 region has 13 residues. V was trimmed by 2 bases and J by 10 bases, leaving 11 bases between them. The CDR3 sequence is CATSDYSTEEQFF. The CDR3 region has the DNA TGTGCCACCAGTGATTATAGCACCGAGGAGCAGTTCTTC.

The V and J genes are TRBV7-2 and TRBJ2-1; D is unresolved. From germline, CDR1 is SGHTA and CDR2 FQGNSA. The length of the CDR3 is 15 residues. V lost 6 bases and J lost 0, with 12 bases in between. For the CDR3, the DNA is TGTGCCAGCAGGCCAGGCGGCTCCTCCTACAATGAGCAGTTCTTC. This translates into CASRPGGSSYNEQFF.

The V gene is TRBV9, the J gene TRBJ2-2; unclear D gene. Germline V lookup: CDR1 SGDLS, CDR2 YYNGEE. V was shortened by 0 bases and J by 0 bases, with 9 bases between the two germline ends. This CDR3 spans 16 amino acids. The CDR3 reads CASSVGPVANTGELFF. The CDR3 coding sequence is TGTGCCAGCAGCGTAGGGCCGGTAGCGAACACCGGGGAGCTGTTTTTT. The entire variable domain, with the rest obtained from reference TRBV9 and TRBJ2-2, is as follows: DSGVTQTPKHLITATGQRVTLRCSPRSGDLSVYWYQQSLDQGLQFLIQYYNGEERAKGNILERFSAQQFPDLHSELNLSSLELGDSALYFCASSVGPVANTGELFFGEGSRLTVL.

J is TRBJ1-1 and V is TRBV7-3; TRBD1 agrees at 10 bases. Germline V gene sequence: CDR1 SGHTA, CDR2 FQGTGA. V lost 5 bases to trimming and J lost 8 bases; unmatched junction nucleotides: 5. The CDR3 runs 13 residues. In DNA form, the CDR3 reads TGTGCCAGCAGCAGAGACAGGGGGCGAGAAGCTTTCTTT. Residues: CASSRDRGREAFF.

The CDR3 spells CASSLGQVEAFF. CDR3 in DNA: TGTGCCAGCAGTCTTGGACAGGTCGAAGCTTTCTTT. The chain employs TRBV12-3 or TRBV12-4 and TRBJ1-1; 7 bases fit TRBD1. This CDR3 spans 12 amino acids. Unmatched junction bases numbered 5, after V lost 5 bases and J lost 8 bases.

This clone appeared a few times. This rearrangement joins TRBV14 to TRBJ2-3; the D is unclear. Germline assignment: CDR1 SGHDN and CDR2 FVKESK. Trimming cost V 1 base and J 6 bases, with 8 bases left between them. The CDR3 is made up of 13 amino acids. The CDR3 bases are TGTGCCAGCAGCCAAGCTTTCTCGGATACGCAGTATTTT. Translating gives CASSQAFSDTQYF.

The chain links TRBV15 to TRBJ2-4; no clear D gene. Deletions cut 5 bases from V and 5 bases from J, with 16 bases between. CDR3 size: 15 residues. The germline gives CDR1 LNHNV, CDR2 YYDKDF (reference sequence). The DNA of the CDR3 is TGTGCCACCAGCCCTGGGCGGCAGCCTGAAAACATTCAGTACTTC. This sequence encodes CATSPGRQPENIQYF.

This chain links TRBV28 with TRBJ2-3; D is perhaps TRBD2 (5 bases). Germline CDR1 and CDR2: MDHEN and SYDVKM. With 2 bases removed from V and 4 bases from J, the gap between germline ends came to 13 bases. The CDR3 has 15 residues. The CDR3 spells CASSLDTSSSDTQYF. Written as DNA, the CDR3 is TGTGCCAGCAGTTTAGATACTAGTTCTTCAGATACGCAGTATTTT. The variable domain in full, completed from reference TRBV28 and TRBJ2-3, reads DVKVTQSSRYLVKRTGEKVFLECVQDMDHENMFWYRQDPGLGLRLIYFSYDVKMKEKGDIPEGYSVSREKKERFSLILESASTNQTSMYLCASSLDTSSSDTQYFGPGTRLTVL.

This sequence joins TRBV28 and TRBJ1-5; 9 positions match TRBD1. CDR3 length: 20 amino acids. J gave up 0 bases and V 6 bases, and 18 bases lay outside the gene matches. CDR1 and CDR2 from the germline V gene are MDHEN and SYDVKM. The CDR3 nucleotides read TGTGCCAGCAGATCCGGGACAGGGAACCCCGACGGATATAGCAATCAGCCCCAGCATTTT. Encoded protein: CASRSGTGNPDGYSNQPQHF.

Turning to this clone: Distinct nucleotide sequences in the sample also encode this CDR3. CDR3 nucleotide sequence: TGCGCCAGCAGCCTCGGACAAGGGGGAGAAAAACTGTTTTTT. Its translation is CASSLGQGGEKLFF. The chain carries TRBV5-1 and TRBJ1-4, with D tentatively TRBD1 (6 bases). The CDR3 extends over 14 amino acids. Germline loops: CDR1 SGHRS, CDR2 YFSETQ. V was shortened by 4 bases and J by 8 bases, with 15 bases between the two germline ends.

J is TRBJ2-3 and V is TRBV9; TRBD2 aligns across 8 bases. Germline assignment: CDR1 SGDLS and CDR2 YYNGEE. This CDR3 comprises 15 residues. The ends lost 1 base at V and 4 bases at J; junction bases unmatched: 5. CDR3 in amino acids: CASSVKAGVADTQYF. The CDR3 nucleotides read TGTGCCAGCAGCGTAAAAGCGGGAGTGGCAGATACGCAGTATTTT.

J is TRBJ1-5 and V is TRBV10-2; no definite D call. CDR1 and CDR2 (germline): WSHSY, SAAADI. V lost 0 bases and J 6 bases, leaving 9 bases between the germline ends. This CDR3 contains 14 residues. The CDR3 nucleotides read TGCGCCAGCAGTGAGTCAAGAGGCGCTCAGCCCCAGCATTTT. Its protein product is CASSESRGAQPQHF.